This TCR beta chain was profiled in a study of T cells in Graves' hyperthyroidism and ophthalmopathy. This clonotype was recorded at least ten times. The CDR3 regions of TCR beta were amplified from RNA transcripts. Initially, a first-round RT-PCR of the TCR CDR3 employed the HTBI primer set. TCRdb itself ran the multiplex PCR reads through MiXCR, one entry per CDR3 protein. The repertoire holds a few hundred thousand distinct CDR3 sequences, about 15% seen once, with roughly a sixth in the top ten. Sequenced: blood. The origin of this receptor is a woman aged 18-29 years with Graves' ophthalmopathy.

DNA for the CDR3: TGTGCCAGCAGTTTATTAGCGCCAACTTTGACGACCCAGTACTTC. It is translated as CASSLLAPTLTTQYF. The chain combines TRBV27 with TRBJ2-5; D may be TRBD2 (5 bases). Germline values: CDR1 MNHEY, CDR2 SMNVEV (reference sequence). This CDR3 has 15 residues. Trimming took off 1 base at V and 7 bases at J, with 16 bases between the two ends.